The clone carrying this TCR beta chain has a count of ten or more. Its target is not known. The data originate from a study of T cell repertoires in cytomegalovirus infection. As for the study in general: Matching HLA type and CMV infection were both indicated by public TCR beta signatures. Study-level results: There were HLA-C-restricted CMV-specific TCR beta clonotypes dominating the ex vivo response.

TCRdb reanalysed the reads using MiXCR and keeps one entry per CDR3 protein. The data show roughly 730,000 distinct CDR3 sequences, with about 33% seen just once and about 20% held by the top ten. This CDR3 is built from 18 residues. Per the germline V gene, CDR1 is SGHTA and CDR2 is FQGNSA. Trimming took 5 bases from V and 2 from J; bases not matched to a gene: 12. This TCR was recovered from a human donor in good health (CMV status not recorded). Some clones in this sample may be carry-over from other donors' samples. This sample comprised cultured PBMCs, obtained from culture after CMV antigen stimulation. The rearrangement joins TRBV7-2 to TRBJ2-5; 12 positions agree with TRBD2. This chain's CDR3 is CASSPRRWTSGIQETQYF. Here the CDR3 DNA reads TGTGCCAGCAGCCCGAGACGCTGGACTAGCGGGATTCAAGAGACCCAGTACTTC.